This T cell receptor beta chain is drawn from a study of OX40 agonist ivuxolimab in advanced cancers. Overall study: In this cohort, patients received ivuxolimab, an agonistic anti-OX40 (CD134) antibody. Overall study results and limits: Patients with a partial response at 0.1-3.0 mg/kg had among the lowest clonal expansion. In CD8+ T cells, expanded clones were on average more numerous than in CD4+.

As concerns this clone: Its antigen remains unknown.

Measured with immunoSEQ multiplex PCR; TCRdb has only the in-frame clones, and not every one. The profile covers tens of thousands of clones, with more than 75% appearing a single time and 20% to 25% taken by the ten largest. The sequence was obtained from an adult with an advanced solid tumor such as melanoma, head and neck, liver or kidney cancer. The sample consisted of CD4+ or CD8+ T cells sorted from blood, taken in a trial of the OX40 agonist ivuxolimab.

CDR3 coding DNA: TGTGCCAGCAGTCCGGCGGAGACTAGCGGGGGAGTGCAGTACTTC. This codes for CASSPAETSGGVQYF. The chain couples TRBV6-6 to TRBJ2-7; 12 positions agree with TRBD2. CDR3 length: 15 amino acids. CDR1 MNHNY and CDR2 SVGAGI come from the germline V gene (reference sequence). The ends lost 5 bases at V and 9 bases at J; junction bases unmatched: 11.